The 5 T cell receptor beta chains below come from one sample, sequenced in a study of blood T cells in healthy people across ages. A second PCR of 7 to 11 cycles used a sample-barcoded 5' primer and a J-beta primer mix. Using its own MiXCR run on the 5' RACE reads, TCRdb lists one record per CDR3 protein. The data contain more than 800,000 distinct CDR3 sequences, 29% of them singletons. Sample: blood. These receptors were collected from a woman of 80 years or more in good health.

This clonotype was observed many times. The V call is TRBV11-2, the J call TRBJ1-2; no clear D gene. Trimming pared 1 base from V and 7 bases from J, leaving 16 bases between. CDR1 is SGHAT and CDR2 is FQNNGV in the germline V gene. The CDR3 length is 15 residues. The CDR3 nucleotides read TGTGCCAGCAGCTTAGTAGCAGGAAAGACCCCTGGCTACACCTTC. Translated, it gives CASSLVAGKTPGYTF.

With respect to this clonotype: This sequence may be a read error, since a much larger clone differs from it by one base. J is TRBJ2-1 and V is TRBV27; 8 positions agree with TRBD2. Germline CDR1 is MNHEY and CDR2 is SMNVEV (reference sequence). The length of the CDR3 is 14 residues. CDR3 nucleotide sequence: TGTGCCGGCAGTTTTGGGACTAGGATTAATGAGCAGTTCTTC. As protein: CAGSFGTRINEQFF.

The genes are TRBV4-3 and TRBJ1-2, with D perhaps TRBD1 (5 bases). Germline-derived CDR1 and CDR2 are LGHNA and YSLEER. This CDR3 is 14 amino acids long. Trimming took 0 bases from V and 8 from J, leaving 13 bases between them. CDR3 loop: CASSQDQGAHGYTF. CDR3 nucleotides: TGCGCCAGCAGCCAAGATCAGGGAGCGCACGGCTACACCTTC.

In this sample, this clonotype turned up many times. The CDR3 region is CASSEGPVETQYF. The CDR3 nucleotides are TGTGCCAGCAGTGAAGGACCGGTGGAGACCCAGTACTTC. V is TRBV25-1 and J is TRBJ2-5; D remains unclear. Germline CDR1 and CDR2: MGHDK and SYGVNS. V shed 2 bases and J shed 5 bases, with 9 bases lying between them. There are 13 residues in the CDR3.

This clonotype appeared many times. V and J are TRBV7-6 and TRBJ2-5; 7 bases map to TRBD1. CDR3 length: 16 residues. V gave up 4 bases and J gave up 4 bases; unmatched junction bases: 12. The germline V gene has CDR1 SGHVS and CDR2 FNYEAQ. CDR3 in DNA: TGTGCCAGCAGCTCGGTGGGACACCCAGGGGGAGAGACCCAGTACTTC. Translation: CASSSVGHPGGETQYF.